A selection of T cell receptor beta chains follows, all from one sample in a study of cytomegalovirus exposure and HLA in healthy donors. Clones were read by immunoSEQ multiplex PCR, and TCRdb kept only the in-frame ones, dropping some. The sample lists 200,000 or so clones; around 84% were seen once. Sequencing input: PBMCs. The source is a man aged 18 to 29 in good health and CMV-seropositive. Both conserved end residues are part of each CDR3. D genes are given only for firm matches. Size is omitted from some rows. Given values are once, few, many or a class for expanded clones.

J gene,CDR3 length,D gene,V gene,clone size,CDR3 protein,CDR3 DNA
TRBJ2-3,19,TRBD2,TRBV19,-,CASSPGTSGTLGITDTQYF,TGTGCCAGTAGTCCCGGGACTAGCGGGACCTTAGGGATCACAGATACGCAGTATTTT
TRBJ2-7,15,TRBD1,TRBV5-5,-,CASSGSGTGLHEQYF,TGTGCCAGCAGCGGCTCCGGGACAGGCCTGCACGAGCAGTACTTC
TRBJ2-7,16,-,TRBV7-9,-,CASSLVERQSSYEQYF,TGTGCCAGCAGCTTAGTTGAAAGACAGAGCTCCTACGAGCAGTACTTC
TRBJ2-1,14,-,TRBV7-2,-,CASSLAGLHNEQFF,TGTGCCAGCAGCTTAGCCGGACTCCACAATGAGCAGTTCTTC
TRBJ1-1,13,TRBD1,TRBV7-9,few,CASRITGETEAFF,TGTGCCAGCAGAATTACAGGGGAGACTGAAGCTTTCTTT
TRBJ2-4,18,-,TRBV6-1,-,CASSAQVVDFSDKNIQYF,TGTGCCAGCAGTGCCCAGGTAGTCGATTTCAGTGACAAAAACATTCAGTACTTC
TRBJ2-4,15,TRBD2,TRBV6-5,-,CASSSVTAGENIQYF,TGTGCCAGCAGTTCTGTCACAGCGGGGGAAAACATTCAGTACTTC
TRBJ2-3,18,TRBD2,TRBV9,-,CASSGGLAGGPGTDTQYF,TGTGCCAGCAGCGGGGGACTAGCGGGAGGGCCGGGCACAGATACGCAGTATTTT
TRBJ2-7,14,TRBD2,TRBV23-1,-,CASRIAGGPYEQYF,TGCGCCAGCAGAATAGCGGGAGGACCCTACGAGCAGTACTTC
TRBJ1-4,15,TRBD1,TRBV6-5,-,CASSYRTGDNEKLFF,TGTGCCAGCAGTTACCGGACAGGGGACAATGAAAAACTGTTTTTT
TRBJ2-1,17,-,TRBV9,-,CASSPTSQVRSYNEQFF,TGTGCCAGCAGCCCGACGTCCCAGGTCCGCTCCTACAATGAGCAGTTCTTC
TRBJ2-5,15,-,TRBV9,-,CASSFRQGLQETQYF,TGTGCCAGCAGCTTTCGTCAGGGGCTTCAAGAGACCCAGTACTTC
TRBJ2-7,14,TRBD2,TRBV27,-,CASSPGLAGAEQYF,TGTGCCAGCAGTCCCGGACTAGCGGGAGCCGAGCAGTACTTC
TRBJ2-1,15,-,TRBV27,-,CASSLFQGPYNEQFF,TGTGCCAGCAGTTTATTCCAGGGGCCCTACAATGAGCAGTTCTTC
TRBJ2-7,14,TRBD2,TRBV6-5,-,CASSSPGGGYEQYF,TGTGCCAGCAGTTCCCCCGGGGGGGGCTACGAGCAGTACTTC
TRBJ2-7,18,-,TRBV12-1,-,CASRLRTSGREKAYEQYF,TGTGCCAGCAGGTTAAGGACTAGCGGGAGAGAAAAGGCCTACGAGCAGTACTTC
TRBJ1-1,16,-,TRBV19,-,CASSTDSRETNTEAFF,TGTGCCAGTAGTACGGACAGCAGAGAAACGAACACTGAAGCTTTCTTT
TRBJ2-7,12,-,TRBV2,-,CATWGGRDEQYF,TGTGCCACCTGGGGGGGGCGGGACGAGCAGTACTTC
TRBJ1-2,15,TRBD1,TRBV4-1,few,CASSLIRDRGRGYTF,TGCGCCAGCAGCCTAATCCGGGACAGGGGGCGAGGCTACACCTTC
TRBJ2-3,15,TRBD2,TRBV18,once,CASSVPGLGLDTQYF,TGTGCCAGCTCAGTCCCGGGACTAGGTCTCGATACGCAGTATTTT
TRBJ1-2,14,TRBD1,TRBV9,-,CASSGGTGIYGYTF,TGTGCCAGCAGCGGCGGGACAGGGATTTATGGCTACACCTTC
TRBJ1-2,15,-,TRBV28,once,CASDLGAGPNYGYTF,TGTGCCAGCGACCTAGGGGCAGGACCCAACTATGGCTACACCTTC
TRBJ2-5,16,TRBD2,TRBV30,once,CASPPAGLAGGETQYF,TGTGCCTCCCCCCCTGCGGGACTAGCGGGAGGAGAGACCCAGTACTTC
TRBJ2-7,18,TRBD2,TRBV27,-,CASSPQLTSGTILQEQYF,TGTGCCAGCAGTCCTCAGCTGACTAGCGGGACGATTCTCCAGGAGCAGTACTTC
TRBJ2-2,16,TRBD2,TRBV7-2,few,CASSLTGGVTTGELFF,TGTGCCAGCAGCTTAACCGGGGGGGTCACCACCGGGGAGCTGTTTTTT
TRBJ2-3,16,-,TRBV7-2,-,CASLRALASLTDTQYF,TGTGCCAGCCTCAGGGCTTTAGCAAGCCTCACAGATACGCAGTATTTT
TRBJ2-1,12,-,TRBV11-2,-,CASSLSLFEQFF,TGTGCCAGCAGCTTATCTCTCTTTGAGCAGTTCTTC
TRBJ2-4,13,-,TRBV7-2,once,CASSLEPSGIQYF,TGTGCCAGCAGCTTAGAACCCTCGGGCATTCAGTACTTC
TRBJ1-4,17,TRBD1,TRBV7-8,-,CASSFTRYRGANEKLFF,TGTGCCAGCAGCTTCACCCGATACAGGGGAGCTAATGAAAAACTGTTTTTT
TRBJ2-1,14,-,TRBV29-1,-,CSAGTLDWYNEQFF,TGCAGCGCCGGGACTCTCGACTGGTACAATGAGCAGTTCTTC
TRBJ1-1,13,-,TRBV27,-,CASRRGTNTEAFF,TGTGCCAGCAGGAGGGGGACGAACACTGAAGCTTTCTTT
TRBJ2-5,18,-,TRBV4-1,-,CASSPSIADQGGQETQYF,TGCGCCAGCAGCCCGAGCATAGCAGATCAAGGTGGGCAAGAGACCCAGTACTTC
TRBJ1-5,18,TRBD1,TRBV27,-,CASSQGWTGSLSNQPQHF,TGTGCCAGCAGCCAGGGATGGACAGGGAGTTTAAGCAATCAGCCCCAGCATTTT
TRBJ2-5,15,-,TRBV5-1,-,CASSLAGQQAETQYF,TGCGCCAGCAGCTTGGCGGGACAACAGGCGGAGACCCAGTACTTC
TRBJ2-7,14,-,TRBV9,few,CASSVGSSPYEQYF,TGTGCCAGCAGCGTGGGCAGCTCTCCCTACGAGCAGTACTTC
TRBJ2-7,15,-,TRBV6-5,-,CASSSLGLSSYEQYF,TGTGCCAGCAGTTCTCTGGGGCTTAGCTCCTACGAGCAGTACTTC
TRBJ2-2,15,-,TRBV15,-,CATSRTVSGTGELFF,TGTGCCACCAGCAGAACAGTTAGCGGCACCGGGGAGCTGTTTTTT
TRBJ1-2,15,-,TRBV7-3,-,CASSLSAGPNYGYTF,TGTGCCAGCAGCTTAAGTGCAGGCCCTAACTATGGCTACACCTTC
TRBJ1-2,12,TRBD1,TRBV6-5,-,CASTQGGYGYTF,TGTGCCAGCACCCAGGGGGGTTATGGCTACACCTTC
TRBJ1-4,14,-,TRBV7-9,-,CASSSAGRNEKLFF,TGTGCCAGCAGCTCGGCGGGAAGGAATGAAAAACTGTTTTTT
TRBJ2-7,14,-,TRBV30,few,CALQWSSATYEQYF,TGTGCCCTCCAATGGAGTAGCGCGACCTACGAGCAGTACTTC
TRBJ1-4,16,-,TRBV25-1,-,CASSQAVQGFDEKLFF,TGTGCCAGCAGCCAGGCCGTACAGGGTTTTGATGAAAAACTGTTTTTT
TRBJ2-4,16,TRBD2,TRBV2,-,CASSPGLAGGQNIQYF,TGTGCCAGCAGCCCTGGACTAGCGGGAGGGCAAAACATTCAGTACTTC
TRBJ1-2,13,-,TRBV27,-,CASKEGRTRGYTF,TGTGCCAGCAAGGAGGGACGCACGAGAGGCTACACCTTC
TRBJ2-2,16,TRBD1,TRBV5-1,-,CASSLGAGGLTGELFF,TGCGCCAGCAGCTTAGGGGCAGGGGGCCTCACCGGGGAGCTGTTTTTT
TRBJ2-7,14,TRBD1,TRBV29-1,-,CSVGDRGVFYEQYF,TGCAGCGTGGGGGACAGGGGAGTTTTCTACGAGCAGTACTTC
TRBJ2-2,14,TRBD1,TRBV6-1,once,CAGGTGGLSGELFF,TGTGCCGGCGGGACAGGGGGCCTCAGCGGGGAGCTGTTTTTT
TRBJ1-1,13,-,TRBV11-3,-,CASRSEGHTEAFF,TGTGCCAGCAGATCGGAGGGGCACACTGAAGCTTTCTTT
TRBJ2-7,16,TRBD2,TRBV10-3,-,CAISESRTSGTYEQYF,TGTGCCATCAGTGAGTCGCGAACTAGCGGTACCTACGAGCAGTACTTC
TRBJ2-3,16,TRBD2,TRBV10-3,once,CAIKRGSGRETDTQYF,TGTGCCATCAAACGCGGTAGCGGGAGAGAGACAGATACGCAGTATTTT
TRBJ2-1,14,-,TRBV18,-,CASSQMEGYNEQFF,TGTGCCAGCTCACAGATGGAGGGGTACAATGAGCAGTTCTTC
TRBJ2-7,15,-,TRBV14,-,CASSPKPDSLLEQYF,TGTGCCAGCAGCCCCAAACCGGACTCACTCCTAGAGCAGTACTTC